These 18 T cell receptor beta chains share one sample of origin, sequenced in a study of blood T cell repertoires in COVID-19. This table comes from immunoSEQ multiplex PCR, and its TCRdb copy is limited to in-frame clones, with some not included. Seen here are about 410,000 clones, about nine tenths observed once, and the top ten hold 0.6%. The sample was PBMCs or T cells enriched from blood (not recorded which). The receptors originated from a man aged 18-30 years who had recovered from COVID-19.

This clone has just one count. The chain combines TRBV5-4 with TRBJ2-6; 8 bases align to TRBD2. Trimming at V came to 1 base and at J to 0 bases, leaving 3 bases not matched to a gene. The CDR3 is 17 amino acids. In germline, CDR1 is SGHNT, CDR2 YYREEE (reference sequence). The CDR3 DNA follows: TGTGCCAGCAGCTTGCGGGGGGGTAGCTCTGGGGCCAACGTCCTGACTTTC. It codes for CASSLRGGSSGANVLTF.

The V gene is TRBV21-1, the J gene TRBJ2-5; the D call in the table, TRBD1, was not verified against the DNA. TRBV21-1 is a documented pseudogene. This CDR3 is 15 amino acids long. In DNA, the CDR3 is TGTGCCAGCACCCAAACAAGGAGGCAACCAGGGGCCCAGTACTTC. This codes for CASTQTRRQPGAQYF.

The chain links TRBV11-1 to TRBJ2-5; 7 bases match TRBD1. V lost 5 bases and J lost 5; bases outside the gene matches: 8. The CDR3 loop spans 14 amino acids. Germline lookup yields CDR1 SGHAT and CDR2 FQDESV (reference sequence). Written as DNA, the CDR3 is TGTGCCAGCAGCCAGGAAGGGGGCCGGGAGACCCAGTACTTC. Its protein product is CASSQEGGRETQYF.

This chain joins TRBV19 and TRBJ1-1, with 9 bases lining up with TRBD1. Germline V gene data show CDR1 as LNHDA and CDR2 as SQIVND (reference sequence). Trimming at V came to 3 bases and at J to 1 base, leaving 3 bases not matched to a gene. This CDR3 has 15 residues. The CDR3 region has the DNA TGTGCCAGTAGTATGGGGGACAGGGAGAACACTGAAGCTTTCTTT. Residues: CASSMGDRENTEAFF.

The genes are TRBV3-1 (or the pseudogene TRBV3-2) and TRBJ1-6; D uncertain. V was trimmed by 8 bases and J by 6 bases, leaving 11 bases between them. Germline V lookup: CDR1 LGHDT, CDR2 YNNKEL (reference sequence). The CDR3 has 13 residues. CDR3 in DNA: TGTGCCAGCCGTGGCCTGCTTAATTCACCCCTCCACTTT. Its translation: CASRGLLNSPLHF.

The chain carries TRBV7-9 and TRBJ1-1; tentative D call: TRBD1 (5 bases). The CDR3 length is 14 residues. With 2 bases removed from V and 1 base from J, the gap between germline ends came to 8 bases. Germline V lookup: CDR1 SEHNR, CDR2 FQNEAQ (reference sequence). CDR3: CASSLQGSNTEAFF. CDR3 nucleotide sequence: TGTGCCAGCAGCTTACAGGGTTCGAACACTGAAGCTTTCTTT.

The rearrangement joins TRBV28 to TRBJ1-1; weak D call: TRBD1 (5 bases). The CDR3 extends over 12 amino acids. The germline V gene has CDR1 MDHEN and CDR2 SYDVKM. Trimming pared 7 bases from V and 0 bases from J, leaving 6 bases between. In DNA form, the CDR3 reads TGTGCCAGCACAGGGATGAACACTGAAGCTTTCTTT. Translation: CASTGMNTEAFF.

The V and J genes are TRBV5-1 and TRBJ1-5, with a possible D match to TRBD1 (5 bases). The ends were cut back, 0 bases at V and 3 bases at J, with 7 bases in the middle. Germline V gene lookup returns CDR1 SGHRS and CDR2 YFSETQ. The CDR3 sequence is 14 residues long. The CDR3 here is CASSLAGSNQPQHF. CDR3 coding DNA: TGCGCCAGCAGCTTGGCAGGGTCCAATCAGCCCCAGCATTTT. Together with reference TRBV5-1 and TRBJ1-5, the CDR3 gives the full variable domain: KAGVTQTPRYLIKTRGQQVTLSCSPISGHRSVSWYQQTPGQGLQFLFEYFSETQRNKGNFPGRFSGRQFSNSRSEMNVSTLELGDSALYLCASSLAGSNQPQHFGDGTRLSIL.

This clone was seen a few times. The V and J genes are TRBV6-5 and TRBJ2-2; D is undetermined. This CDR3 has 13 amino acids. From germline, CDR1 is MNHEY and CDR2 SVGAGI. Trimming took 5 bases from V and 6 from J, leaving 10 bases between them. This CDR3 reads CASSLIGAGELFF. Written as DNA, the CDR3 is TGTGCCAGCAGTCTCATCGGTGCCGGGGAGCTGTTTTTT.

The J gene is TRBJ1-1, the V gene TRBV4-1; D remains ambiguous. This CDR3 region has 15 residues. The V end was cut by 2 bases, the J end by 1 base, with 11 bases between. Germline V lookup: CDR1 MGHRA, CDR2 YSYEKL. The CDR3 loop is CASSQLSTANTEAFF. The CDR3 DNA sequence: TGCGCCAGCAGCCAACTTTCCACAGCGAACACTGAAGCTTTCTTT.

The gene calls are TRBV18 and TRBJ1-3; TRBD1 aligns across 7 bases. The V and J ends lost 1 base and 0 bases, in that order; junction bases with no gene match: 6. This CDR3 is built from 17 residues. Germline V gene sequence: CDR1 KGHSH, CDR2 LQKENI. This CDR3 reads CASSPQGAKSSGNTIYF. The CDR3 DNA reads as TGTGCCAGCTCACCACAGGGGGCCAAGAGCTCTGGAAACACCATATATTTT.

V usage is TRBV5-1 and J usage is TRBJ1-6; the match to TRBD1 covers 9 bases. The length of the CDR3 is 16 residues. Germline V gene lookup returns CDR1 SGHRS and CDR2 YFSETQ. The trim removed 4 bases at V and 6 bases at J, leaving 8 bases unmatched. The CDR3 here is CASSESGTGINSPLHF. The CDR3 nucleotides are TGCGCCAGCAGCGAATCCGGGACAGGGATTAATTCACCCCTCCACTTT.

The chain combines TRBV12-5 with TRBJ1-6; the D gene is possibly TRBD1 (5 bases). V lost 3 bases, J lost 19 bases, and 19 bases lay in between. Germline CDR1 reads LGHNT; CDR2 reads FRNRAP. The CDR3 has 13 amino acids. CDR3 bases: TGTGCTAGTGGTTTAGGTGTTGAGTACAGGCAACACTTT. Its translation: CASGLGVEYRQHF.

This chain connects TRBV6-5 to TRBJ1-3; TRBD1 is a possible D gene (5 bases). Trimming cost V 11 bases and J 0 bases, with 14 bases left between them. The CDR3 has 14 amino acids. Germline V lookup: CDR1 MNHEY, CDR2 SVGAGI. CDR3 sequence (DNA): TGTGCCGGAAAACAGGCCTCCTCTGGAAACACCATATATTTT. Translated: CAGKQASSGNTIYF.

This clone was recorded a few times. The CDR3 sequence is CASSVQGTGNIQYF. The CDR3 DNA sequence: TGTGCCAGTAGCGTTCAGGGAACGGGTAACATTCAGTACTTC. V gene TRBV19 combines with J gene TRBJ2-4, with D maybe TRBD1 (5 bases). Per germline, CDR1 LNHDA and CDR2 SQIVND (reference sequence). Trimming left V 6 bases short and J 7 bases short, with 16 bases between. CDR3 size: 14 residues. Based on the CDR3 plus reference TRBV19 and TRBJ2-4, the full variable domain is DGGITQSPKYLFRKEGQNVTLSCEQNLNHDAMYWYRQDPGQGLRLIYYSQIVNDFQKGDIAEGYSVSREKKESFPLTVTSAQKNPTAFYLCASSVQGTGNIQYFGAGTRLSVL.

The chain is built from TRBV5-6 and TRBJ1-5; D is possibly TRBD1 (6 bases). The CDR3 has 15 amino acids. Looked up from germline, CDR1 is SGHDT and CDR2 is YYEEEE. The ends were cut back, 4 bases at V and 0 bases at J, with 11 bases in the middle. The CDR3 protein is CASSRRQVSNQPQHF. In nucleotides, the CDR3 is TGTGCCAGCAGCCGTCGACAGGTTAGCAATCAGCCCCAGCATTTT.

V gene TRBV6-5 combines with J gene TRBJ2-3; a possible D gene is TRBD2 (6 bases). Germline assignment: CDR1 MNHEY and CDR2 SVGAGI. The germline V and J ends were trimmed by 8 bases and 10 bases, with 19 bases remaining between them. The CDR3 covers 13 residues. CDR3 in amino acids: CASRDSLDRSQYF. DNA for the CDR3: TGTGCCAGCCGGGACTCCCTGGATCGCTCGCAGTATTTT.

The chain carries TRBV12-5 and TRBJ1-4, with 7 bases that match TRBD1. Germline CDR1 is LGHNT and CDR2 is FRNRAP. After removal of 5 bases from V and 0 bases from J, the junction contained 18 bases not matched to a gene. The CDR3 length is 20 residues. CDR3 protein: CASGVYPKDRRKATNEKLFF. Here the CDR3 DNA reads TGTGCTAGTGGTGTATACCCCAAGGACAGGAGAAAAGCAACTAATGAAAAACTGTTTTTT.